This T cell receptor (beta chain) was found in a study of T cell changes during pregnancy in multiple sclerosis. CDR1 is SGHAT and CDR2 is FQNNGV in the germline V gene. V was shortened by 1 base and J by 6 bases, with 7 bases between the two germline ends. The CDR3 runs 12 residues. Sequenced by immunoSEQ multiplex PCR; TCRdb stores in-frame clones only, minus some. The profile shows tens of thousands of clones, 80% to 90% of them singletons. This TCR came from a female donor with multiple sclerosis, enrolled in a pregnancy study. The V gene is TRBV11-2, the J gene TRBJ2-7; D gene uncertain. This sample comprised CD4+ T cells from peripheral blood mononuclear cells, obtained after pregnancy. CDR3 sequence reads: CASSLGFSEQYF. CDR3 bases: TGTGCCAGCAGCTTAGGTTTCAGCGAGCAGTACTTC.